This is a list of T cell receptor beta chains from one sample in a study of CD8 T cells in ankylosing spondylitis. From the 5' RACE reads, TCRdb called clonotypes with MiXCR, one entry per CDR3 protein. The table shows hundreds of thousands of distinct CDR3 sequences, with about 26% occurring only once. Sequencing was carried out using blood, either unsorted or a sorted T cell fraction (not recorded which). The source is a male donor with ankylosing spondylitis or in good health (not recorded which). CDR3s include the opening cysteine and the closing phenylalanine or tryptophan. The D gene is left open where the match is weak. Clone size, where shown, is once, few, many, or a class for clones that have expanded.

J: TRBJ2-7; size: many; V: TRBV6-1; D: .; CDR3: CASSDGQPTSEQYF; DNA: TGTGCCAGCAGTGATGGACAGCCGACCAGCGAGCAGTACTTC
J: TRBJ2-1; size: few; V: TRBV6-1; D: .; CDR3: CASTRGGSSYNEQFF; DNA: TGTGCCAGCACCAGGGGGGGGAGCTCCTACAATGAGCAGTTCTTC
J: TRBJ2-5; size: many; V: TRBV7-2; D: .; CDR3: CASSLVPGTTSTTQYF; DNA: TGTGCCAGCAGCTTAGTTCCAGGCACGACGTCGACGACCCAGTACTTC
J: TRBJ1-2; size: .; V: TRBV3-1; D: .; CDR3: CASSQQNRDPRVTF; DNA: TGTGCCAGCAGCCAACAGAACAGGGACCCAAGGGTCACCTTC
J: TRBJ2-7; size: many; V: TRBV12-3/TRBV12-4; D: .; CDR3: CASSPPGLREQYF; DNA: TGTGCCAGCAGTCCTCCAGGGTTGCGCGAGCAGTACTTC
J: TRBJ2-5; size: few; V: TRBV7-9; D: TRBD1; CDR3: CASRLTGTEQETQYF; DNA: TGTGCCAGCAGACTAACCGGGACAGAGCAAGAGACCCAGTACTTC
J: TRBJ2-7; size: many; V: TRBV20-1; D: .; CDR3: CSATRTVYEQYF; DNA: TGCAGTGCTACGCGGACGGTTTACGAGCAGTACTTC
J: TRBJ2-1; size: many; V: TRBV6-5; D: TRBD2; CDR3: CASSYPGLAGTNEQFF; DNA: TGTGCCAGCAGTTACCCGGGACTAGCGGGTACCAATGAGCAGTTCTTC
J: TRBJ2-5; size: .; V: TRBV20-1; D: .; CDR3: CSARQGGRETQYF; DNA: TGCAGTGCTAGACAGGGGGGAAGAGAGACCCAGTACTTC
J: TRBJ2-1; size: many; V: TRBV5-1; D: .; CDR3: CASSLAINEQFF; DNA: TGCGCCAGCAGCTTGGCCATCAATGAGCAGTTCTTC
J: TRBJ1-5; size: many; V: TRBV21-1; D: .; CDR3: CASSIQGNNQPQHF; DNA: TGTGCCAGCAGCATACAGGGAAACAATCAGCCCCAGCATTTT
J: TRBJ2-7; size: many; V: TRBV20-1; D: TRBD1; CDR3: CSVRGQGPSYEQYF; DNA: TGCAGTGTACGGGGACAGGGGCCCTCCTACGAGCAGTACTTC
J: TRBJ1-1; size: .; V: TRBV7-9; D: .; CDR3: CASSLSLNPEAFF; DNA: TGTGCCAGCAGCTTGTCCCTGAACCCTGAAGCTTTCTTT
J: TRBJ2-7; size: .; V: TRBV5-1; D: .; CDR3: CASRLTSGTYEQYF; DNA: TGCGCCAGCAGGCTGACAAGTGGCACCTACGAGCAGTACTTC
J: TRBJ2-7; size: .; V: TRBV7-3; D: .; CDR3: CASSLTPTTSYEQYF; DNA: TGTGCCAGCAGCTTAACCCCCACGACTAGCTACGAGCAGTACTTC
J: TRBJ2-2; size: many; V: TRBV3-1; D: .; CDR3: CASSLQLSGNTGELFF; DNA: TGTGCCAGCAGTCTGCAACTGAGCGGGAACACCGGGGAGCTGTTTTTT
J: TRBJ2-7; size: many; V: TRBV9; D: .; CDR3: CASSVGQWAYEQYF; DNA: TGTGCCAGCAGCGTAGGACAGTGGGCCTACGAGCAGTACTTC
J: TRBJ2-1; size: many; V: TRBV29-1; D: .; CDR3: CSGRVNEQFF; DNA: TGCAGCGGGAGGGTTAATGAGCAGTTCTTC
J: TRBJ2-4; size: many; V: TRBV7-6; D: .; CDR3: CASSPDSNEGTRAKNIQYF; DNA: TGTGCCAGCAGCCCGGACAGCAACGAAGGGACGAGAGCCAAAAACATTCAGTACTTC
J: TRBJ2-7; size: few; V: TRBV2; D: TRBD2; CDR3: CASTLRTSGRDEQYF; DNA: TGTGCCAGCACTCTCCGGACTAGCGGGCGCGACGAGCAGTACTTC
J: TRBJ2-1; size: few; V: TRBV20-1; D: TRBD2; CDR3: CSALGGSSYNEQFF; DNA: TGCAGTGCCCTGGGCGGGAGCTCCTACAATGAGCAGTTCTTC
J: TRBJ1-5; size: many; V: TRBV27; D: .; CDR3: CASSFKGPNSQTNQPQHF; DNA: TGTGCCAGCAGTTTTAAGGGCCCCAACTCTCAAACAAATCAGCCCCAGCATTTT
J: TRBJ2-5; size: once; V: TRBV13; D: .; CDR3: CASSQRAGSETQYF; DNA: TGTGCCAGCAGCCAAAGGGCAGGGAGTGAGACCCAGTACTTC
J: TRBJ1-1; size: many; V: TRBV20-1; D: TRBD1; CDR3: CSTRQGPNTEAFF; DNA: TGCAGTACACGACAGGGGCCGAACACTGAAGCTTTCTTT
J: TRBJ1-1; size: many; V: TRBV4-3; D: .; CDR3: CASSQGFTSEAFF; DNA: TGCGCCAGCAGCCAAGGATTTACATCTGAAGCTTTCTTT
J: TRBJ2-3; size: many; V: TRBV28; D: .; CDR3: CASSPPKGGGTDTQYF; DNA: TGTGCCAGCAGTCCCCCCAAGGGGGGGGGCACAGATACGCAGTATTTT
J: TRBJ2-3; size: .; V: TRBV5-1; D: .; CDR3: CASRLSGGSTDTQYF; DNA: TGCGCCAGCAGACTTAGCGGAGGTAGCACAGATACGCAGTATTTT
J: TRBJ1-1; size: many; V: TRBV28; D: .; CDR3: CASNGANTEAFF; DNA: TGTGCCAGCAATGGGGCGAACACTGAAGCTTTCTTT
J: TRBJ2-6; size: many; V: TRBV12-3/TRBV12-4; D: .; CDR3: CASSEYGRTGANVLTF; DNA: TGTGCCAGCAGTGAATACGGGAGAACTGGGGCCAACGTCCTGACTTTC
J: TRBJ2-1; size: few; V: TRBV20-1; D: TRBD2; CDR3: CSARGTSGGNEQFF; DNA: TGCAGTGCTAGGGGGACTAGCGGAGGCAATGAGCAGTTCTTC
J: TRBJ1-5; size: many; V: TRBV12-3/TRBV12-4; D: .; CDR3: CASSGGSPGGNQPQHF; DNA: TGTGCCAGCAGTGGGGGATCCCCGGGGGGCAATCAGCCCCAGCATTTT
J: TRBJ1-4; size: many; V: TRBV29-1; D: .; CDR3: CSVELGVGEKLFF; DNA: TGCAGCGTTGAACTAGGGGTGGGTGAAAAACTGTTTTTT
J: TRBJ1-6; size: .; V: TRBV29-1; D: .; CDR3: CSVKYSYNSPLHF; DNA: TGCAGCGTCAAATACTCCTATAATTCACCCCTCCACTTT
J: TRBJ2-5; size: many; V: TRBV5-5; D: TRBD1; CDR3: CASSYSPGQAVKSQYF; DNA: TGTGCCAGCAGCTATAGCCCGGGACAGGCTGTCAAATCCCAGTACTTC
J: TRBJ2-1; size: few; V: TRBV7-2; D: .; CDR3: CASSTQRASEQFF; DNA: TGTGCCAGCAGCACCCAACGGGCGTCTGAGCAGTTCTTC
J: TRBJ2-1; size: many; V: TRBV5-1; D: .; CDR3: CASRFGENEQFF; DNA: TGCGCCAGCAGGTTCGGGGAAAATGAGCAGTTCTTC
J: TRBJ2-5; size: many; V: TRBV20-1; D: .; CDR3: CSAVGGTLQYF; DNA: TGCAGTGCCGTTGGAGGTACACTCCAGTACTTC
J: TRBJ2-7; size: many; V: TRBV21-1; D: .; CDR3: CASSPFGGLAYEQYF; DNA: TGTGCCAGCAGCCCGTTCGGGGGACTAGCCTACGAGCAGTACTTC
J: TRBJ2-1; size: many; V: TRBV4-2; D: TRBD2; CDR3: CASSPGLAGGNEQFF; DNA: TGTGCCAGCAGCCCGGGACTAGCGGGAGGGAATGAGCAGTTCTTC
J: TRBJ2-1; size: .; V: TRBV9; D: .; CDR3: CASSVEGGGRSRWDNEQFF; DNA: TGTGCCAGCAGCGTAGAGGGAGGGGGGCGGAGCCGCTGGGACAATGAGCAGTTCTTC
J: TRBJ2-2; size: few; V: TRBV29-1; D: TRBD2; CDR3: CSVSGLAGMGANTGELFF; DNA: TGCAGCGTTTCGGGACTAGCGGGAATGGGAGCGAACACCGGGGAGCTGTTTTTT
J: TRBJ2-3; size: .; V: TRBV7-8; D: .; CDR3: CASSLDGPRGDTQYF; DNA: TGTGCCAGCAGCTTAGACGGACCCCGGGGAGATACGCAGTATTTT
J: TRBJ2-3; size: few; V: TRBV6-1; D: .; CDR3: CASSVTSSTDTQYF; DNA: TGTGCCAGCAGTGTAACCAGCAGCACAGATACGCAGTATTTT
J: TRBJ1-2; size: many; V: TRBV3-1; D: TRBD1; CDR3: CASCAGTGDGYTF; DNA: TGTGCCAGCTGCGCGGGGACAGGGGATGGCTACACCTTC
J: TRBJ1-2; size: many; V: TRBV20-1; D: TRBD1; CDR3: CSANPPGQGNYGYTF; DNA: TGCAGTGCTAACCCTCCGGGACAGGGTAACTATGGCTACACCTTC